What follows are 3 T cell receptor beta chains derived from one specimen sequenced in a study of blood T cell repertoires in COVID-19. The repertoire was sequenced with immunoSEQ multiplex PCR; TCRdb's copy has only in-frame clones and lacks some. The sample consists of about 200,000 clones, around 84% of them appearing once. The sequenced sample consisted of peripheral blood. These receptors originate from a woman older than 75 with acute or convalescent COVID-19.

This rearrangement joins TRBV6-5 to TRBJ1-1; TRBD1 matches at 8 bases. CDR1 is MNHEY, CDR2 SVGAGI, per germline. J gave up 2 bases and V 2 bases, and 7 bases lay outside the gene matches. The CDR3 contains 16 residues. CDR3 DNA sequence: TGTGCCAGCAGTTACGTGCGAACAGGGGGTAACACTGAAGCTTTCTTT. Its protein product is CASSYVRTGGNTEAFF.

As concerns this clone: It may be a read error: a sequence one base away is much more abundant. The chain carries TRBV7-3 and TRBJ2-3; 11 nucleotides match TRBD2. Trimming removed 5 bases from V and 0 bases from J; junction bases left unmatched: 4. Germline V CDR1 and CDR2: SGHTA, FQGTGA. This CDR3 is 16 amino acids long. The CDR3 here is CASSPGTSGSTDTQYF. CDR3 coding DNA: TGTGCCAGCAGCCCCGGGACTAGCGGTAGCACAGATACGCAGTATTTT.

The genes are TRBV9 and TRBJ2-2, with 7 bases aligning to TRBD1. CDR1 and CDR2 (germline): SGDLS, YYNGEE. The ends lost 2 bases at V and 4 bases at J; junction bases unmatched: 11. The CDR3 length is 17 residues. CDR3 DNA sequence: TGTGCCAGCAGCGTCCGGGACAGTGAACACCGCACCGGGGAGCTGTTTTTT. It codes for CASSVRDSEHRTGELFF.